The TCR beta chain described here comes from a study of T-cell memory formation after mild COVID-19. General study findings and limits: Second-wave clones with a day 37 peak had unconfirmed SARS-CoV-2 specificity. Researchers report contracting CD4+ clones mostly in CM and EM, with CD8+ clones in EMRA. Clones that shrank (day 15 to 85) were balanced CD4/CD8, whereas later expanders leaned CD4+.

A 5'RACE reaction primed in the constant segment made cDNA libraries of TCR alpha and TCR beta, and these carried sample barcodes and UMIs. TCRdb reprocessed the 5' RACE reads with MiXCR, giving one entry per CDR3 protein. The data hold 550,000 to 600,000 distinct CDR3 sequences, with less than 25% observed a single time. Trimming removed 5 bases from V and 1 base from J; junction bases left unmatched: 4. Germline-derived CDR1 and CDR2 are DFQATT and SNEGSKA (reference sequence). The CDR3 has 14 residues. This clonotype was seen more than once but under ten times. Its antigen is as yet unknown. Sequences were obtained from PBMCs or a T cell subset sorted from them (not recorded which). The receptor was isolated from an adult woman who had mild COVID-19 (a few samples of this study predate the infection). Cell type and time point are not known. V usage is TRBV20-1 and J usage is TRBJ2-2; 7 nucleotides line up with TRBD2. CDR3 sequence (DNA): TGCAGTGCTCGGGACTACCTGAACACCGGGGAGCTGTTTTTT. Encoded protein: CSARDYLNTGELFF.